The source of this TCR beta chain is a study of OX40 agonist ivuxolimab in advanced cancers. Study-wide context: Three patients, one with hepatocellular carcinoma and two with cutaneous melanoma, responded partially.

General observations from the study: With doses of 0.1 to 3.0 mg/kg, CD4+ and CD8+ blood T cells had undergone clonal expansion by week 6.

The CDR3 length is 15 residues. Per germline, CDR1 SEHNR and CDR2 FQNEAQ (reference sequence). The junction had 11 bases not matched to a gene; V was cut back by 7 bases and J by 5 bases. This clone came up once. Its antigen is undetermined. Clones were sequenced by immunoSEQ multiplex PCR, and TCRdb holds only the in-frame ones, with some missing. The data show approximately 50,000 clones, 80% to 90% seen once. This TCR was recovered from an adult with an advanced solid tumor such as melanoma, head and neck, liver or kidney cancer. The chain is built from TRBV7-9 and TRBJ2-1; 7 nucleotides align to TRBD2. Sequences were derived from CD4+ or CD8+ T cells sorted from blood, sampled in a trial of the OX40 agonist ivuxolimab. Here the CDR3 reads CASTLWGGIHNEQFF. In DNA, the CDR3 is TGTGCCAGCACCCTTTGGGGGGGTATCCACAATGAGCAGTTCTTC.